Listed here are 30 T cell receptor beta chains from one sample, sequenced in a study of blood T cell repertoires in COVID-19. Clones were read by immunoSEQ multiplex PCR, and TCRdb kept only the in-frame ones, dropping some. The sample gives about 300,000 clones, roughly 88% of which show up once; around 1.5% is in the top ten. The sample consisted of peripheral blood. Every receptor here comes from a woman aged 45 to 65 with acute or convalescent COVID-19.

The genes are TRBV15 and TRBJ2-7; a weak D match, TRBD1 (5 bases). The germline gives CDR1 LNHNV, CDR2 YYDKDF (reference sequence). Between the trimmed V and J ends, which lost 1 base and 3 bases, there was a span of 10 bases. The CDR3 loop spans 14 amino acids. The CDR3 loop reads CATSRVTQDYEQYF. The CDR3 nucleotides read TGTGCCACCAGCAGAGTAACACAGGACTACGAGCAGTACTTC.

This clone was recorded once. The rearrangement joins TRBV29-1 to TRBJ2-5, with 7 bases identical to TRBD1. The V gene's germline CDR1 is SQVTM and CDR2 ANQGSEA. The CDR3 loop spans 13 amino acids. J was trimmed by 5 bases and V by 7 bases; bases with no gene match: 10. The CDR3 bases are TGCAGCGCCACAACAGGGGCATACGAGACCCAGTACTTC. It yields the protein CSATTGAYETQYF.

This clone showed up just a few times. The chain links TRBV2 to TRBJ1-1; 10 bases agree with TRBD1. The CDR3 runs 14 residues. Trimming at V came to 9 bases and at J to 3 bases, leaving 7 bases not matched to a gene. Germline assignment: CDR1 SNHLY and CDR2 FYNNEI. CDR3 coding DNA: TGTGCCAGAGGGCGACAGGGGGCGTACACTGAAGCTTTCTTT. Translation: CARGRQGAYTEAFF.

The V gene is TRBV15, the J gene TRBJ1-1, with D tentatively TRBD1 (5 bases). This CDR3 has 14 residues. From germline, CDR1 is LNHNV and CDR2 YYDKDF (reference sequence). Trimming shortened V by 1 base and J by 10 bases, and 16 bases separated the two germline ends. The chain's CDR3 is CATSRVEGRGGAFF. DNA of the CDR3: TGTGCCACCAGCAGAGTGGAGGGCCGGGGGGGAGCTTTCTTT.

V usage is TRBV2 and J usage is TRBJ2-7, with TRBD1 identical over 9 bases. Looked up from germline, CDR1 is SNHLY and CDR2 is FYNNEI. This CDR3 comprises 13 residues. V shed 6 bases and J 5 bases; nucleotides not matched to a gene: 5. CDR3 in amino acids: CASSRDRVNEQYF. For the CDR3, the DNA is TGTGCCAGCAGCCGGGACAGGGTCAACGAGCAGTACTTC.

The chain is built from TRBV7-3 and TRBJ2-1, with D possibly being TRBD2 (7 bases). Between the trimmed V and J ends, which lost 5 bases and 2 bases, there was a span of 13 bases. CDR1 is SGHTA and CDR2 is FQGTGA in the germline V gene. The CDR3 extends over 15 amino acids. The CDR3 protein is CASSRSGDTYNEQFF. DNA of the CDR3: TGTGCCAGCAGCCGAAGCGGGGACACCTACAATGAGCAGTTCTTC.

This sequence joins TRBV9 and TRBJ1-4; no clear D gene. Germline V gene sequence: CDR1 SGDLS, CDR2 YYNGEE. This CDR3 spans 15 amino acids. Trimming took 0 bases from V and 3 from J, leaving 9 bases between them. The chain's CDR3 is CASSVGSRSNEKLFF. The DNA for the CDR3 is TGTGCCAGCAGCGTAGGATCACGGTCTAATGAAAAACTGTTTTTT.

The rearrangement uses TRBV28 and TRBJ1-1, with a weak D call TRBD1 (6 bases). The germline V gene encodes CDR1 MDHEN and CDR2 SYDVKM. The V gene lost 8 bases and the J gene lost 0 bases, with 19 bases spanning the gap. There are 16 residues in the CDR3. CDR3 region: CASSSGGLAMNTEAFF. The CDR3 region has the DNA TGTGCCAGCTCCTCCGGGGGGCTTGCCATGAACACTGAAGCTTTCTTT.

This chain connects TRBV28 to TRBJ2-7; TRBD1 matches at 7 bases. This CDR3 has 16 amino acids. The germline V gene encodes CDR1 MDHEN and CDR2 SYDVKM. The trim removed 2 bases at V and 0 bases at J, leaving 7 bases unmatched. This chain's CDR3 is CASSLPGTVRSYEQYF. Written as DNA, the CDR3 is TGTGCCAGCAGTTTACCCGGGACAGTTCGCTCCTACGAGCAGTACTTC.

CDR3 loop: CATSRDAGDKKLFF. The CDR3 DNA sequence: TGTGCCACCAGCAGAGATGCAGGGGACAAAAAACTGTTTTTT. The V call is TRBV15, the J call TRBJ1-4; maybe TRBD1 (6 bases). The CDR3 runs 14 residues. V gave up 0 bases and J gave up 9 bases, with 11 bases separating them. Germline V gene sequence: CDR1 LNHNV, CDR2 YYDKDF (reference sequence).

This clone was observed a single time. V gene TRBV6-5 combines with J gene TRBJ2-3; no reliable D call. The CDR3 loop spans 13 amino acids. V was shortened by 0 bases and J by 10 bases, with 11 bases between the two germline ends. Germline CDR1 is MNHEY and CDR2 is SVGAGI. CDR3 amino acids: CASSYSPDEAQYF. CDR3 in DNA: TGTGCCAGCAGTTACTCCCCCGATGAGGCGCAGTATTTT.

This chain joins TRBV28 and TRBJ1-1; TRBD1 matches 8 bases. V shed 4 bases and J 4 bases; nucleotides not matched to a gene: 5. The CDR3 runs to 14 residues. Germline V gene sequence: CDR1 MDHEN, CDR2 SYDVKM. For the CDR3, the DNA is TGTGCCAGCAGTTACCCAGGGGGCGGCACTGAAGCTTTCTTT. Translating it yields CASSYPGGGTEAFF.

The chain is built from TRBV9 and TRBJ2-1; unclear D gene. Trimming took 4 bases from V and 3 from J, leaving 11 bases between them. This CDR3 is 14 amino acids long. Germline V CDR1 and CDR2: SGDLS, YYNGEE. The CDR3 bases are TGTGCCAGCAGCTCCAGCCCAGGCTACAATGAGCAGTTCTTC. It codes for CASSSSPGYNEQFF.

The CDR3: CASSPRSSSTDTQYF. CDR3 DNA sequence: TGTGCCAGCAGCCCTAGGTCCTCTAGCACAGATACGCAGTATTTT. This rearrangement joins TRBV11-2 to TRBJ2-3; unclear D gene. The germline CDR1 and CDR2 sequences are SGHAT and FQNNGV. The germline V and J ends were trimmed by 5 bases and 0 bases, with 12 bases remaining between them. This CDR3 contains 15 residues. The complete variable domain, with remaining parts taken from reference TRBV11-2 and TRBJ2-3, reads EAGVAQSPRYKIIEKRQSVAFWCNPISGHATLYWYQQILGQGPKLLIQFQNNGVVDDSQLPKDRFSAERLKGVDSTLKIQPAKLEDSAVYLCASSPRSSSTDTQYFGPGTRLTVL.

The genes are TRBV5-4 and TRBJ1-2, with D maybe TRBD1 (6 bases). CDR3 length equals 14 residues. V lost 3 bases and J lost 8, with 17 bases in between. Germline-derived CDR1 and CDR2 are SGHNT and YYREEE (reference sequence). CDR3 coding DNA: TGTGCCAGCAGCTCGACAGGACTTGCACTGGGCTACACCTTC. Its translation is CASSSTGLALGYTF.

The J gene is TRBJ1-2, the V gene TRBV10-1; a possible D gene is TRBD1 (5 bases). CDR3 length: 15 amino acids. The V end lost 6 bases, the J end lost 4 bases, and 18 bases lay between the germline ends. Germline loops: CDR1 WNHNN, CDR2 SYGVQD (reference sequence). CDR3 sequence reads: CASSEGQGSFYGYTF. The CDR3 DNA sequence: TGCGCCAGCAGCGAGGGGCAGGGATCTTTCTATGGCTACACCTTC.

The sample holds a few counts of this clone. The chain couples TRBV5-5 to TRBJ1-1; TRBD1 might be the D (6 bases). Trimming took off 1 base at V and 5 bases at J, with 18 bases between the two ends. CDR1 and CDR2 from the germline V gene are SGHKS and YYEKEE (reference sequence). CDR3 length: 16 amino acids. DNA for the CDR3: TGTGCCAGCAGCTTGAGGCTTGTGGGGGCTAGTACTGAAGCTTTCTTT. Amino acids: CASSLRLVGASTEAFF.

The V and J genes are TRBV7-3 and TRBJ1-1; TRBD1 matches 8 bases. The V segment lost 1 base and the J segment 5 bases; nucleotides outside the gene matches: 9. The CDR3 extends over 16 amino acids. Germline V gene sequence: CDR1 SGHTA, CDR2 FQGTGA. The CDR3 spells CASSLSQGAHGTEAFF. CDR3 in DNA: TGTGCCAGCAGCTTAAGTCAGGGGGCGCACGGGACTGAAGCTTTCTTT.

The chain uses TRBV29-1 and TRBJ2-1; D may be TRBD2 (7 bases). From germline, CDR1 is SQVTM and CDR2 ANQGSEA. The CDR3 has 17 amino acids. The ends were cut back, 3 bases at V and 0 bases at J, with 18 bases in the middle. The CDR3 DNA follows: TGCAGCGTTGAGGCGGGGGCAGGGTGGGGCTCCTACAATGAGCAGTTCTTC. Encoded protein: CSVEAGAGWGSYNEQFF.

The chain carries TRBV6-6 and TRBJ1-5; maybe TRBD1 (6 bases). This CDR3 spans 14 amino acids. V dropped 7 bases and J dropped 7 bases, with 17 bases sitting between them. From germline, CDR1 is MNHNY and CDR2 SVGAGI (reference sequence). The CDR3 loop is CASTGQGRWQPQHF. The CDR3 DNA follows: TGTGCCAGCACGGGCCAGGGGCGGTGGCAGCCCCAGCATTTT.

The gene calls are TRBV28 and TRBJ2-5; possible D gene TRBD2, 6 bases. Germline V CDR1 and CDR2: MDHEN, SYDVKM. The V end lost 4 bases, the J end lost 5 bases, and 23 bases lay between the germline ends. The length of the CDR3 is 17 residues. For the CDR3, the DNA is TGTGCCAGCAGTTCTAAAACGCAAATTCGGGGGTGGGAGACCCAGTACTTC. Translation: CASSSKTQIRGWETQYF.

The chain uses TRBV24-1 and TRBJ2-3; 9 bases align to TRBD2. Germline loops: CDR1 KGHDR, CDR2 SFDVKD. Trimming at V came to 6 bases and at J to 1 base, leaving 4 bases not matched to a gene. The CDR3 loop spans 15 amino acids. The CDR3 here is CATSSSGMGTDTQYF. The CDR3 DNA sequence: TGTGCCACCAGTTCTAGCGGGATGGGCACAGATACGCAGTATTTT.

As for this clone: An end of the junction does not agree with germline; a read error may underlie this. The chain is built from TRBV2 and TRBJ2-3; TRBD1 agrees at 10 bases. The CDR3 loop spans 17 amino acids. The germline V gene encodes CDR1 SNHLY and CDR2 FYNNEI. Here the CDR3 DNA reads TGTGCCAGCAGGGAAGACAGGGGGCCATCGGTCCCAGATACGCAGTATTTT. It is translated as CASREDRGPSVPDTQYF. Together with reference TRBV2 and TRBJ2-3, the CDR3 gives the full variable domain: EPEVTQTPSHQVTQMGQEVILRCVPISNHLYFYWYRQILGQKVEFLVSFYNNEISEKSEIFDDQFSVERPDGSNFTLKIRSTKLEDSAMYFCASREDRGPSVPDTQYFGPGTRLTVL.

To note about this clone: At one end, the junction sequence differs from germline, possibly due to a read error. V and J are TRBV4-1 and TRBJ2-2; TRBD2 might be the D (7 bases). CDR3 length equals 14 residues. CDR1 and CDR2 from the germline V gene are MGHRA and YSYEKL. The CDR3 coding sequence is TGCGCCAGCAGGCAAGGGGGGGACACCGGGGAGCTGTTTTTT. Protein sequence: CASRQGGDTGELFF.

This chain's CDR3 is CASSAGTGQMNTEAFF. The CDR3 nucleotides are TGTGCCAGCAGCGCCGGGACAGGGCAAATGAACACTGAAGCTTTCTTT. The chain couples TRBV6-6 to TRBJ1-1, with 9 bases that match TRBD1. CDR3 length equals 16 residues. V gave up 6 bases and J gave up 0 bases; unmatched junction bases: 8. Looked up from germline, CDR1 is MNHNY and CDR2 is SVGAGI (reference sequence).

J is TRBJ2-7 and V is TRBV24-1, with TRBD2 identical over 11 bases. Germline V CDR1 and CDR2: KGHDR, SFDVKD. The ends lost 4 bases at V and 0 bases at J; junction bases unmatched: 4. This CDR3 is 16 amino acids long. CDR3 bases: TGTGCCACCAGTGACCCGCTAGCGGGAGGCTCCTACGAGCAGTACTTC. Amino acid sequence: CATSDPLAGGSYEQYF.

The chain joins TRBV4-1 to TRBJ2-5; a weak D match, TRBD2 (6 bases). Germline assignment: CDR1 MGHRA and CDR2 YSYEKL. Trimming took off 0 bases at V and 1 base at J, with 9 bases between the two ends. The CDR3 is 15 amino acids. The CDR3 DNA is TGCGCCAGCAGCCAAGATGCGGGGTCCCAAGAGACCCAGTACTTC. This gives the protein CASSQDAGSQETQYF.

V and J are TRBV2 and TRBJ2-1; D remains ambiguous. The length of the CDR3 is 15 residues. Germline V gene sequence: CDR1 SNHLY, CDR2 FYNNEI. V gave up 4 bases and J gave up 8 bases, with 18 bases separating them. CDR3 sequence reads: CASSVETVSFHEQFF. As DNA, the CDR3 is TGTGCCAGCAGTGTTGAAACAGTCTCCTTTCATGAGCAGTTCTTC.

The CDR3, as DNA: TGTGCCAGCTCACCAGGTGACAATAAAAATTCACCCCTCCACTTT. Translating it yields CASSPGDNKNSPLHF. This chain links TRBV18 with TRBJ1-6; no definite D call. The CDR3 is 15 amino acids. Germline lookup yields CDR1 KGHSH and CDR2 LQKENI. Between the trimmed V and J ends, which lost 2 bases and 7 bases, there was a span of 12 bases.

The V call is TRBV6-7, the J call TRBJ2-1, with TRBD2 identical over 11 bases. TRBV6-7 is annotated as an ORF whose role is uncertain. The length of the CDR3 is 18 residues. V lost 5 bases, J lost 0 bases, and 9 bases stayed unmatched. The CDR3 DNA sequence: TGTGCCAGCAGTCCCTGGACTAGCGGGTTGAGCTCCTACAATGAGCAGTTCTTC. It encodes CASSPWTSGLSSYNEQFF.